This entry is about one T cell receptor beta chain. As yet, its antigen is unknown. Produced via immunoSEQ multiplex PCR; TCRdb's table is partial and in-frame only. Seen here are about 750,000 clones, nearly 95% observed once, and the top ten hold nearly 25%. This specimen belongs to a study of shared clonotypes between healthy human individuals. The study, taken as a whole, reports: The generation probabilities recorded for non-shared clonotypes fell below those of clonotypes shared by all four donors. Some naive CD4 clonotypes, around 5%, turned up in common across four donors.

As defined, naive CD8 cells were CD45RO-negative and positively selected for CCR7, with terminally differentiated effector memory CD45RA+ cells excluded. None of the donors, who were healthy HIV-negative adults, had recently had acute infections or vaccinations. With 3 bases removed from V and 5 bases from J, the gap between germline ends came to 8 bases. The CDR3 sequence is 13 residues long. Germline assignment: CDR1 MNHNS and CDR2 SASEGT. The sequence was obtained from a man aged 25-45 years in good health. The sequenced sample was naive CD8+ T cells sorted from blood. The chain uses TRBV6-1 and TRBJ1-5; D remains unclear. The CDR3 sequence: CASSDSLHQPQHF. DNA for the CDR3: TGTGCCAGCAGTGACTCACTTCATCAGCCCCAGCATTTT.